The clone carrying this T cell receptor (beta chain) was observed a few times. This sample was included in a study of blood T cells in healthy people across ages. Between the trimmed V and J ends, which lost 3 bases and 10 bases, there was a span of 12 bases. There are 13 residues in the CDR3. Next came a second PCR, run for roughly 6 to 11 cycles, which used a sample-barcoded 5' primer along with a J-beta primer mix. TCRdb called the 5' RACE reads again in MiXCR, with one record for every CDR3 protein. Seen here are about 1.5 million distinct CDR3 sequences, approximately 43% observed once, and the top ten hold approximately 4%.

The source of this sequence is a woman under 30 in good health. Input material: blood. The chain is built from TRBV12-3 or TRBV12-4 and TRBJ1-4, with a possible D match to TRBD1 (5 bases). The CDR3 region is CASSLGVEGKLFF. The CDR3 nucleotides read TGTGCCAGCAGTTTGGGGGTAGAGGGAAAACTGTTTTTT.